Below are 15 T cell receptor beta chains sequenced from a single sample in a study of blood T cell repertoires in COVID-19. Profiled with immunoSEQ multiplex PCR; TCRdb holds only in-frame clones, not every one. Seen here are some 500,000 clones, roughly 91% observed once, and the top ten hold around 7.8%. The sequenced sample consisted of peripheral blood. Receptors were obtained from a woman between 50 and 59 years old with COVID-19, enrolled during active disease.

The rearrangement joins TRBV25-1 to TRBJ1-2; D possibly corresponds to TRBD1 (5 bases). CDR3 length: 12 residues. CDR1 and CDR2 from the germline V gene are MGHDK and SYGVNS. The V end lost 2 bases, the J end lost 4 bases, and 5 bases lay between the germline ends. Written as DNA, the CDR3 is TGTGCCAGCAGTGAAGACAGCTATGGCTACACCTTC. It specifies CASSEDSYGYTF.

The chain carries TRBV11-2 and TRBJ2-5, with TRBD1 matching 7 bases. CDR1 is SGHAT, CDR2 FQNNGV, per germline. V was pared by 2 bases and J by 2 bases, with 5 bases of the junction left unmatched. The CDR3 is 15 residues long. CDR3 DNA: TGTGCCAGCAGCTTACCTCGGACAGGACAAGAGACCCAGTACTTC. Translation gives CASSLPRTGQETQYF.

CDR3 bases: TGTGCCAGCAGTTACGGACATTCTTCCTACAATGAGCAGTTCTTC. Its translation is CASSYGHSSYNEQFF. The rearrangement uses TRBV6-5 and TRBJ2-1, with D perhaps TRBD1 (5 bases). CDR1 and CDR2 (germline): MNHEY, SVGAGI. V shed 2 bases and J shed 1 base, with 9 bases lying between them. The CDR3 loop spans 15 amino acids.

The V call is TRBV24-1, the J call TRBJ2-3, with TRBD2 identical over 7 bases. Germline V gene sequence: CDR1 KGHDR, CDR2 SFDVKD. The CDR3 sequence is 17 residues long. V dropped 4 bases and J dropped 1; count of bases not matched to a gene: 10. The CDR3 DNA follows: TGTGCCACCAGTGAATCCGGGACTACCTCTGGCACAGATACGCAGTATTTT. Translated: CATSESGTTSGTDTQYF.

The rearrangement uses TRBV5-1 and TRBJ2-3; 7 bases match TRBD2. V lost 2 bases and J lost 2; bases outside the gene matches: 5. The CDR3 consists of 15 residues. Germline V gives CDR1 SGHRS, CDR2 YFSETQ. The DNA of the CDR3 is TGCGCCAGCAGCTTAAACGGGGGGAACACAGATACGCAGTATTTT. Its protein is CASSLNGGNTDTQYF. Using reference TRBV5-1 and TRBJ2-3 for the parts outside the CDR3, the full variable domain is KAGVTQTPRYLIKTRGQQVTLSCSPISGHRSVSWYQQTPGQGLQFLFEYFSETQRNKGNFPGRFSGRQFSNSRSEMNVSTLELGDSALYLCASSLNGGNTDTQYFGPGTRLTVL.

The genes are TRBV30 and TRBJ1-2, with 8 bases that match TRBD1. Trimming removed 4 bases from V and 0 bases from J; junction bases left unmatched: 4. Germline V gene data show CDR1 as GTSNPN and CDR2 as SVGIG (reference sequence). This CDR3 has 14 amino acids. CDR3 loop: CAWTGGRANYGYTF. The CDR3 DNA sequence: TGTGCCTGGACAGGGGGCCGAGCTAACTATGGCTACACCTTC. The whole variable domain, remainder taken from reference TRBV30 and TRBJ1-2, is SQTIHQWPATLVQPVGSPLSLECTVEGTSNPNLYWYRQAAGRGLQLLFYSVGIGQISSEVPQNLSASRPQDRQFILSSKKLLLSDSGFYLCAWTGGRANYGYTFGSGTRLTVV.

The chain joins TRBV6-6 to TRBJ2-7; 7 bases are a match to TRBD2. This CDR3 comprises 14 residues. In germline, CDR1 is MNHNY, CDR2 SVGAGI (reference sequence). V lost 9 bases to trimming and J lost 5 bases; unmatched junction nucleotides: 13. The CDR3 region has the DNA TGTGCCAGTATTCGACTAGCTATATCCGACGAGCAGTACTTC. This gives the protein CASIRLAISDEQYF.

Notes on this clone: This CDR3 is also generated by other DNA sequences in the sample. This chain uses TRBV4-2 with TRBJ2-1; 7 positions match TRBD2. The junction had 6 bases not matched to a gene; V was cut back by 4 bases and J by 9 bases. Germline loops: CDR1 LGHNA, CDR2 YNFKEQ. The CDR3 length is 13 residues. CDR3 residues: CASSPRLAGEQFF. CDR3 sequence (DNA): TGTGCCAGCAGCCCCCGACTAGCTGGTGAGCAGTTCTTC.

This chain links TRBV2 with TRBJ1-6; maybe TRBD1 (6 bases). CDR3 size: 16 residues. Germline-derived CDR1 and CDR2 are SNHLY and FYNNEI. V gave up 6 bases and J gave up 8 bases, with 20 bases separating them. CDR3 amino acids: CASRRSLAGVDSPLHF. The CDR3 coding sequence is TGTGCCAGCAGAAGGTCGTTAGCAGGGGTGGATTCACCCCTCCACTTT. The full variable domain, with the rest looked up from reference TRBV2 and TRBJ1-6, is EPEVTQTPSHQVTQMGQEVILRCVPISNHLYFYWYRQILGQKVEFLVSFYNNEISEKSEIFDDQFSVERPDGSNFTLKIRSTKLEDSAMYFCASRRSLAGVDSPLHFGNGTRLTVT.

The chain uses TRBV9 and TRBJ2-4, with TRBD2 as a possible D gene (5 bases). This CDR3 spans 14 amino acids. Trimming removed 3 bases from V and 5 bases from J, with 12 bases in between. CDR1 SGDLS and CDR2 YYNGEE come from the germline V gene. CDR3 protein: CASSGTDWENIQYF. CDR3 sequence (DNA): TGTGCCAGCAGCGGAACGGACTGGGAAAACATTCAGTACTTC.

The rearrangement uses TRBV6-4 and TRBJ2-1; the D gene is possibly TRBD1 (6 bases). Germline assignment: CDR1 MRHNA and CDR2 SNTAGT. This CDR3 contains 14 residues. V was clipped by 2 bases and J by 7 bases, with 12 bases between them. The CDR3 DNA sequence: TGTGCCAGCAGTGACGAACAGGGCCTGAATGAGCAGTTCTTC. The encoded protein is CASSDEQGLNEQFF.

V usage is TRBV30 and J usage is TRBJ1-1; TRBD1 is a possible D gene (6 bases). Germline lookup yields CDR1 GTSNPN and CDR2 SVGIG (reference sequence). This CDR3 region has 13 residues. V was trimmed by 2 bases and J by 9 bases, leaving 16 bases between them. In DNA, the CDR3 is TGTGCCTGGAGTTTACTAGGGGGGGCTCAAGCTTTCTTT. Translating it yields CAWSLLGGAQAFF.

The chain has TRBV19 and TRBJ1-1; TRBD1 is a possible D gene (5 bases). CDR1 LNHDA and CDR2 SQIVND come from the germline V gene (reference sequence). CDR3 size: 13 residues. V lost 6 bases and J lost 1, with 9 bases in between. The CDR3 is CASRWTQNTEAFF. In DNA, the CDR3 is TGTGCCAGTAGGTGGACACAGAACACTGAAGCTTTCTTT.

Only a few counts were recorded for this clone. The sample holds other DNA sequences that translate to the same CDR3. The V and J genes are TRBV9 and TRBJ1-1; D gene unclear. The germline V and J ends were trimmed by 0 bases and 3 bases, with 6 bases remaining between them. Germline V CDR1 and CDR2: SGDLS, YYNGEE. CDR3 size: 13 residues. The CDR3 protein is CASSVAGDTEAFF. Written as DNA, the CDR3 is TGTGCCAGCAGCGTAGCAGGCGACACTGAAGCTTTCTTT.

The chain links TRBV6-5 to TRBJ1-1; 8 nucleotides agree with TRBD1. Trimming at V came to 5 bases and at J to 6 bases, leaving 8 bases not matched to a gene. Germline assignment: CDR1 MNHEY and CDR2 SVGAGI. The CDR3 has 14 amino acids. The CDR3 reads CASSRGQGGPEAFF. The CDR3 DNA reads TGTGCCAGCAGTCGTGGACAGGGCGGGCCTGAAGCTTTCTTT.